This T cell receptor (beta chain) emerged from a study of graft-versus-host responses after intestinal transplantation. Across the study: Transplant recipients had multivisceral, liver-intestinal, or isolated intestinal grafts.

The CDR3 is 16 residues long. V gave up 5 bases and J gave up 4 bases, with 19 bases separating them. Germline V lookup: CDR1 SGHTA, CDR2 FQGTGA. Assay used: immunoSEQ multiplex PCR; TCRdb lists only in-frame clones, some missing. The table includes tens of thousands of clones, roughly 93% detected once. To note about this clone: Its target is unknown.

Broader study findings: Declines in HvG clones occurring early post-transplant were associated with peak circulating GvH clone levels. Marrow from the recipient contained GvH clones, some of which had appeared first in ileum or blood.

This TCR was recovered from a human donor who was the organ donor for an intestinal transplant. Sequenced material: unstimulated CD8+ T cells sorted from spleen or lymph node cells, taken before transplant. The chain uses TRBV7-3 and TRBJ2-3, with D possibly matching TRBD2 (7 bases). CDR3: CASSPGGGGGPDTQYF. In nucleotides, the CDR3 is TGTGCCAGCAGCCCGGGGGGCGGGGGTGGGCCAGATACGCAGTATTTT.